This entry features one TCR beta chain sequence. V gave up 2 bases and J gave up 4 bases; unmatched junction bases: 9. The germline CDR1 and CDR2 sequences are MGHRA and YSYEKL. The CDR3 spans 17 residues. This entry comes from a study of blood T cell repertoires in COVID-19. Repertoires were generated with immunoSEQ multiplex PCR, while TCRdb's copy carries only in-frame clones and drops some. This table holds a few hundred thousand clones, around 87% found once. Assignments of participants to cohorts depended upon their own reported clinical history. The chain has TRBV4-1 and TRBJ2-1; 9 bases match TRBD1. The origin of this receptor is a man between 35 and 55 years old in a cohort exposed to, infected with or recovered from COVID-19 (not recorded which). Sequences were obtained from PBMCs or T cells enriched from blood (not recorded which). The CDR3, as DNA: TGCGCCAGCAGCCAAAAACGACCCGGGACAGGGTACAATGAGCAGTTCTTC. It yields the protein CASSQKRPGTGYNEQFF.